These 2 T cell receptor beta chains were sequenced from one sample in a study. TCRdb ran MiXCR on the RT-PCR reads and lists one entry per CDR3 protein. The data contain 550,000 to 750,000 distinct CDR3 sequences, approximately 15% of them singletons. The sequencing input was memory CD4+ T cells from blood. The receptors stem from a female donor in good health, serving as a healthy control.

This clonotype was counted ten times or more. The chain combines TRBV5-1 with TRBJ2-3, with TRBD2 identical over 7 bases. CDR3 length: 15 residues. Losses at the gene ends were 0 bases for V and 2 bases for J; bases not matched to a gene: 3. Germline CDR1 is SGHRS and CDR2 is YFSETQ. The CDR3 is CASSLVSGYTDTQYF. CDR3 bases: TGCGCCAGCAGCTTGGTTAGCGGGTACACAGATACGCAGTATTTT.

A few counts support this clonotype. The genes are TRBV11-2 and TRBJ2-1; D possibly corresponds to TRBD1 (6 bases). Germline V gene sequence: CDR1 SGHAT, CDR2 FQNNGV. Between the trimmed V and J ends, which lost 5 bases and 6 bases, there was a span of 14 bases. There are 14 residues in the CDR3. CDR3 residues: CASSPRDTPNEQFF. The CDR3 DNA sequence: TGTGCCAGCAGCCCCCGGGACACTCCCAATGAGCAGTTCTTC.